This TCR beta chain emerged from a study of CD8 T cells in ankylosing spondylitis. TCRdb processed the 5' RACE reads anew with MiXCR; each CDR3 protein has one entry. The sample gives approximately 100,000 distinct CDR3 sequences, around 24% of which show up once; roughly an eighth is in the top ten. This CDR3 comprises 15 residues. In germline, CDR1 is SGHAT, CDR2 FQNNGV. V lost 3 bases to trimming and J lost 5 bases; unmatched junction nucleotides: 6. The specimen was synovial fluid, either unsorted or a sorted T cell fraction (not recorded which). The TCR comes from a male donor with ankylosing spondylitis. J is TRBJ2-3 and V is TRBV11-2; 9 bases are a match to TRBD2. This CDR3 reads CASSFLGLAKDTQYF. The CDR3 region has the DNA TGTGCCAGCAGCTTCCTTGGACTAGCGAAAGATACGCAGTATTTT.